The 18 T cell receptor beta chains in this list originate from one sample, sequenced in a study of shared clonotypes between healthy human individuals. Assay: immunoSEQ multiplex PCR; the TCRdb copy retains only in-frame clones and omits some. In the table there are around 200,000 clones, around 63% of which are singletons. The sequenced sample consisted of memory CD4+ T cells sorted from blood. Regarding subset: CD45RA-negative fraction. These receptors were obtained from a man younger than 40 in good health.

CDR3 amino acids: CASSLQGAGDTQYF. The DNA for the CDR3 is TGTGCCAGCAGCCTACAGGGGGCGGGAGATACGCAGTATTTT. This sequence joins TRBV5-4 and TRBJ2-3, with TRBD1 matching 9 bases. The CDR3 consists of 14 residues. V lost 4 bases, J lost 5 bases, and 5 bases stayed unmatched. CDR1 is SGHNT, CDR2 YYREEE, per germline (reference sequence).

The V gene is TRBV7-2, the J gene TRBJ2-1; TRBD2 aligns across 10 bases. The ends lost 1 base at V and 6 bases at J; junction bases unmatched: 3. This CDR3 contains 15 residues. Germline CDR1 and CDR2: SGHTA and FQGNSA. The CDR3, as DNA: TGTGCCAGCAGCTTAGTGTTAGCGGGAGGCAATGAGCAGTTCTTC. It encodes CASSLVLAGGNEQFF.

V usage is TRBV5-4 and J usage is TRBJ2-2, with 12 bases aligning to TRBD2. Per germline, CDR1 SGHNT and CDR2 YYREEE (reference sequence). J was trimmed by 7 bases and V by 4 bases; bases with no gene match: 17. The CDR3 totals 19 residues. CDR3 amino acids: CASSTPTSGRFPYGGELFF. CDR3 nucleotide sequence: TGTGCCAGCAGCACACCGACTAGCGGGAGATTCCCGTACGGCGGGGAGCTGTTTTTT.

This chain connects TRBV29-1 to TRBJ2-3; no clear D. Per the germline V gene, CDR1 is SQVTM and CDR2 is ANQGSEA. The CDR3 totals 10 residues. CDR3 amino acids: CTLGTDTQYF. CDR3 DNA: TGCACCTTAGGAACAGATACGCAGTATTTT.

The V and J genes are TRBV29-1 and TRBJ2-5; 7 bases agree with TRBD1. V lost 5 bases, J lost 7 bases, and 13 bases stayed unmatched. In germline, CDR1 is SQVTM, CDR2 ANQGSEA. This CDR3 spans 14 amino acids. The CDR3: CSVSGTVQELTQYF. DNA for the CDR3: TGCAGCGTTTCGGGGACAGTCCAAGAGTTGACCCAGTACTTC.

This clone has a count of ten or more. This chain connects TRBV18 to TRBJ1-2; D ambiguous. Per germline, CDR1 KGHSH and CDR2 LQKENI. CDR3 length: 14 residues. The V and J ends lost 4 bases and 2 bases respectively, with 11 bases between them. The CDR3 is CASSQTGGNYGYTF. The CDR3 DNA sequence: TGTGCCAGCTCACAAACCGGAGGGAACTATGGCTACACCTTC.

About this clone itself: This may arise from a read error, as a much more abundant clone is one base away. The CDR3 spells CASSPPQETQYF. In DNA form, the CDR3 reads TGTGCCAGCAGCCCACCACAAGAGACCCAGTACTTC. The J gene is TRBJ2-5, the V gene TRBV7-6; unclear D gene. The CDR3 sequence is 12 residues long. The germline V gene has CDR1 SGHVS and CDR2 FNYEAQ. V was clipped by 5 bases and J by 2 bases, with 6 bases between them. The full variable domain, rest sourced from reference TRBV7-6 and TRBJ2-5, is GAGVSQSPRYKVTKRGQDVALRCDPISGHVSLYWYRQALGQGPEFLTYFNYEAQQDKSGLPNDRFSAERPEGSISTLTIQRTEQRDSAMYRCASSPPQETQYFGPGTRLLVL.

The rearrangement links TRBV7-9 to TRBJ1-5; 9 positions agree with TRBD1. Trimming at V came to 5 bases and at J to 6 bases, leaving 8 bases not matched to a gene. The CDR3 is 15 residues long. Per the germline V gene, CDR1 is SEHNR and CDR2 is FQNEAQ (reference sequence). The CDR3 DNA is TGTGCCAGCAGCGAGACAGGGGGTGTGGGTCAGCCCCAGCATTTT. Protein: CASSETGGVGQPQHF.

The J gene is TRBJ1-3, the V gene TRBV19; tentative D call: TRBD1 (5 bases). Germline CDR1 and CDR2: LNHDA and SQIVND (reference sequence). The CDR3 runs 14 residues. The V end was cut by 5 bases, the J end by 1 base, with 9 bases between. The DNA of the CDR3 is TGTGCCAGTAGTCGGGGCTCATCTGGAAACACCATATATTTT. Residues: CASSRGSSGNTIYF.

The gene calls are TRBV4-1 and TRBJ1-2, with D hard to call. The germline V gene encodes CDR1 MGHRA and CDR2 YSYEKL. The CDR3 has 13 amino acids. The ends were cut back, 0 bases at V and 6 bases at J, with 8 bases in the middle. CDR3 sequence reads: CASSQEVSDGYTF. CDR3 nucleotide sequence: TGCGCCAGCAGCCAAGAAGTCTCCGATGGCTACACCTTC.

The rearrangement links TRBV7-9 to TRBJ2-1, with 11 bases lining up with TRBD2. Unmatched junction bases numbered 7, after V lost 1 base and J lost 8 bases. Per the germline V gene, CDR1 is SEHNR and CDR2 is FQNEAQ (reference sequence). The CDR3 sequence is 16 residues long. The CDR3 DNA is TGTGCCAGCAGCTTAGGGATAGCGGGAGGGTTCTATGAGCAGTTCTTC. It codes for CASSLGIAGGFYEQFF.

This rearrangement joins TRBV11-2 to TRBJ1-4, with D tentatively TRBD1 (5 bases). CDR1 is SGHAT and CDR2 is FQNNGV in the germline V gene. The CDR3 runs to 15 residues. V was pared by 3 bases and J by 10 bases, with 18 bases between. The CDR3 loop reads CASSLLRGTLRKLFF. CDR3 sequence (DNA): TGTGCCAGCAGCTTGCTACGGGGCACCTTGAGAAAACTGTTTTTT.

V and J are TRBV11-2 and TRBJ2-1; 10 bases align to TRBD2. This CDR3 has 16 residues. From germline, CDR1 is SGHAT and CDR2 FQNNGV. Trimming took 1 base from V and 6 from J; bases not matched to a gene: 6. CDR3 protein: CASSLARTSGFNEQFF. DNA for the CDR3: TGTGCCAGCAGCTTAGCCAGGACTAGCGGCTTCAATGAGCAGTTCTTC.

V and J are TRBV28 and TRBJ2-7; D not certain. This CDR3 region has 18 residues. The germline gives CDR1 MDHEN, CDR2 SYDVKM. The germline V and J ends were trimmed by 2 bases and 6 bases, with 26 bases remaining between them. The CDR3 sequence is CASSLRTIGREAAREQYF. The CDR3 DNA reads TGTGCCAGCAGTTTACGGACCATCGGCCGTGAGGCGGCTCGCGAGCAGTACTTC.

This clone was detected only a few times. This chain uses TRBV7-7 with TRBJ2-5; no clear D. The length of the CDR3 is 15 residues. V dropped 2 bases and J dropped 7 bases, with 17 bases sitting between them. Looked up from germline, CDR1 is SSHAT and CDR2 is FNYEAQ (reference sequence). CDR3 nucleotides: TGTGCCAGCAGCTTACGGGCTGGACCCGAAGGGACCCAGTACTTC. The encoded protein is CASSLRAGPEGTQYF. Using reference TRBV7-7 and TRBJ2-5 for the parts outside the CDR3, the full variable domain is GAGVSQSPRYKVTKRGQDVTLRCDPISSHATLYWYQQALGQGPEFLTYFNYEAQPDKSGLPSDRFSAERPEGSISTLTIQRTEQRDSAMYRCASSLRAGPEGTQYFGPGTRLLVL.

The chain uses TRBV7-3 and TRBJ2-3; D uncertain. The CDR3 sequence is 15 residues long. Trimming cost V 2 bases and J 0 bases, with 9 bases left between them. From germline, CDR1 is SGHTA and CDR2 FQGTGA. The CDR3 is CASSLAGYSTDTQYF. The CDR3 DNA reads TGTGCCAGCAGCTTAGCCGGATACAGCACAGATACGCAGTATTTT.

This clone has only a few counts. V gene TRBV5-1 combines with J gene TRBJ2-5; 10 positions agree with TRBD1. V lost 4 bases, J lost 3 bases, and 3 bases stayed unmatched. The CDR3 has 14 amino acids. Looked up from germline, CDR1 is SGHRS and CDR2 is YFSETQ. The CDR3 here is CASSLGTGEETQYF. DNA for the CDR3: TGCGCCAGCAGCCTCGGGACAGGGGAAGAGACCCAGTACTTC.

This chain uses TRBV5-1 with TRBJ2-5; D is possibly TRBD1 (5 bases). This CDR3 is built from 14 residues. Trimming removed 0 bases from V and 7 bases from J, with 13 bases in between. Germline V CDR1 and CDR2: SGHRS, YFSETQ. CDR3 residues: CASSLEQAKGTQYF. CDR3 sequence (DNA): TGCGCCAGCAGCTTGGAACAGGCCAAAGGGACCCAGTACTTC.